A selection of T cell receptor beta chains follows, all from one sample in a study of response to subunit inactivated influenza vaccine. TCRdb re-called the RT-PCR reads through MiXCR, storing one row per CDR3 protein. The data hold approximately 490,000 distinct CDR3 sequences, with 7.2% observed a single time. The input for sequencing was PBMCs from blood, taken less than 30 months after vaccination. All receptors come from a man aged 45 to 70 who received an inactivated influenza vaccine. Both conserved end residues are part of each CDR3. Each record gives: V gene, D gene, J gene, clone size, CDR3 DNA, CDR3 protein. A D gene is named only where the DNA matches it firmly. Expanded clones are given a class, and other clones once, few, many or no size at all.

TRBV7-2	TRBD1	TRBJ1-5	many	TGTGCCAGCAGCTTAGGGGACAGGGCTGGTCAGCCCCAGCATTTT	CASSLGDRAGQPQHF
TRBV12-3/TRBV12-4	-	TRBJ2-1	many	TGTGCCAGCCGGAAAGGACAGACATACTCCTACAATGAGCAGTTCTTC	CASRKGQTYSYNEQFF
TRBV12-3/TRBV12-4	TRBD1	TRBJ2-3	-	TGTGCCAGCAATGACGGACAGGGGAGTACAGATACGCAGTATTTT	CASNDGQGSTDTQYF
TRBV24-1	-	TRBJ2-7	-	TGTGCCACCAGTGATCCCCGGGCGGGCGGCTACGAGCAGTACTTC	CATSDPRAGGYEQYF
TRBV10-3	TRBD2	TRBJ2-3	-	TGTGCCATCAGCCCCCTCCAGGCGGGAGTTGCAGTAGATACGCAGTATTTT	CAISPLQAGVAVDTQYF
TRBV7-2	-	TRBJ1-3	few	TGTGCCAGCAGCTTAGAGAGGGGAGGTGGAAACACCATATATTTT	CASSLERGGGNTIYF
TRBV4-2	-	TRBJ2-1	-	TGTGCCAGCAGCCAATATGGGAGAAATGAGCAGTTCTTC	CASSQYGRNEQFF
TRBV2	-	TRBJ1-4	few	TGTGCCAGCTCCCAACGGATTGAAAAACTGTTTTTT	CASSQRIEKLFF
TRBV28	-	TRBJ1-1	many	TGTGCCAGCACCGCAGGGCCGGCCAAAGCTTTCTTT	CASTAGPAKAFF
TRBV7-9	-	TRBJ2-3	few	TGTGCCAGCAGCTTAGAGCTTGATACGCAGTATTTT	CASSLELDTQYF
TRBV4-1	-	TRBJ1-5	few	TGCGCCAGCAGCTACGGGACCTTAAATCAGCCCCAGCATTTT	CASSYGTLNQPQHF
TRBV4-2	-	TRBJ2-7	-	TGTGCCAGCAGCCGAGACCACCTCGCTACCTACGAGCAGTACTTC	CASSRDHLATYEQYF
TRBV29-1	-	TRBJ1-2	few	TGCAGCGTTGATGGGAGTGGCTACACCTTC	CSVDGSGYTF
TRBV30	TRBD2	TRBJ2-7	few	TGTGCCTGGAAGGGACTAGCGGGGCACGAGCAGTACTTC	CAWKGLAGHEQYF
TRBV25-1	TRBD1	TRBJ2-1	-	TGTGCCAGCAGTGAAACAGGGGCCTCCTACAATGAGCAGTTCTTC	CASSETGASYNEQFF
TRBV7-2	TRBD1	TRBJ1-2	-	TGTGCCAGCAGCTCTCGACAGGGTGGCTACACCTTC	CASSSRQGGYTF
TRBV21-1	-	TRBJ2-6	many	TGTGCCAGCAGCCTGACACCCGGCTCTGGGGCCAACGTCCTGACTTTC	CASSLTPGSGANVLTF
TRBV5-1	TRBD1	TRBJ1-4	many	TGCGCCAGCAGCGAATGGACAGGGTTCGGGGAAAAACTGTTTTTT	CASSEWTGFGEKLFF